This is a list of T cell receptor beta chains from one sample in a study of T cells in localized non-small cell lung cancer. Only in-frame clones appear in the TCRdb table, and some are missing; sequencing was by immunoSEQ multiplex PCR. Here the sample spans about 40,000 clones, 65% to 90% being singletons. Sequenced material: peripheral blood mononuclear cells, taken before any cancer treatment. The source of these receptors is a male donor older than 55 with stage II lung adenocarcinoma. Both conserved end residues are trimmed from each CDR3.

v_gene	j_gene	len	CDR3aa
TRBV7-2	TRBJ1-5	13	ASSLMADSNQPQH
TRBV7-9	TRBJ2-7	15	ASSPYPGLAASYEQY
TRBV28	TRBJ2-2	14	ASRNKGQTNTGELF
TRBV28	TRBJ1-1	13	ASLSLSGGNTEAF
TRBV5-4	TRBJ2-4	12	ASSLQDSKNIQY
TRBV5-8	TRBJ2-7	13	ASSSGVRVVTEQY
TRBV7-9	TRBJ2-2	13	ASSSWDGDTGELF
TRBV2	TRBJ2-3	15	ASSGRTSGRYADTQY
TRBV9	TRBJ2-2	13	ASSPEGPGTGELF
TRBV28	TRBJ1-5	11	ASSFGGLWPQH
TRBV28	TRBJ2-3	15	ASATQLQGEIKDTQY
TRBV7-2	TRBJ2-1	14	ASRDGYRGNNNEQF
TRBV30	TRBJ2-2	12	AWKGQGRAGELF
TRBV30	TRBJ1-2	12	AWTRGTSNYGYT
TRBV18	TRBJ1-1	11	ASSPAPGTEAF
TRBV15	TRBJ2-2	13	ATSRSQGQTGELF
TRBV19	TRBJ2-1	14	ASIGTSGRLYNEQF
TRBV20-1	TRBJ2-3	9	SAIRIDTQY
TRBV4-2	TRBJ2-7	10	ASSPRGGEQY
TRBV6-1	TRBJ2-1	11	ASPGQTYNEQF
TRBV18	TRBJ1-1	11	ASSGGQSTEAF
TRBV19	TRBJ2-6	14	ASSMGLSSGANVLT
TRBV18	TRBJ1-2	13	ASSPLQDRVGGYT
TRBV28	TRBJ2-7	12	ASNSSPPGLEQY
TRBV18	TRBJ2-7	12	ASSPMRDSHEQY
TRBV28	TRBJ2-1	10	AIGLASNEQF
TRBV5-1	TRBJ1-3	13	ASSLDGPSGNTIY